The 17 T cell receptor beta chains below all came from one sample that was sequenced in a study of T-cell reconstitution after alpha-beta-depleted transplantation in children. Unique molecular identifiers were incorporated into the prepared TCRbeta library. Via MiXCR, TCRdb re-called the PCR reads, giving one row per CDR3 protein. The repertoire has around 400,000 distinct CDR3 sequences, around 21% of them found once; the top ten carry over 3.5%. Sequencing used PBMCs from the stem cell graft donor, obtained from the stem cell graft. The receptor source for this set is a human donor who donated a stem cell graft to a child with acute myeloid leukemia.

This chain links TRBV18 with TRBJ2-3; no clear D. Germline lookup yields CDR1 KGHSH and CDR2 LQKENI. This CDR3 comprises 10 residues. DNA of the CDR3: TGTGGTGAGGTAACAGATACGCAGTATTTT. It codes for CGEVTDTQYF.

The chain joins TRBV7-3 to TRBJ2-1; either TRBD1 or TRBD2 may supply D (7 bases each). The CDR3 extends over 16 amino acids. CDR1 and CDR2 from the germline V gene are SGHTA and FQGTGA. Trimming stripped 0 bases from V and 7 bases from J, with 16 bases between. CDR3 sequence (DNA): TGTGCCAGCAGCTTAACGGGAGGGGGCTTTGGGAATGAGCAGTTCTTC. It specifies CASSLTGGGFGNEQFF.

The CDR3 bases are TGTGCCACCAGTGAGAGGCCCCGGACTACCTCCTACAATGAGCAGTTCTTC. Encoded protein: CATSERPRTTSYNEQFF. The V gene is TRBV24-1, the J gene TRBJ2-1; D perhaps matches TRBD2 (6 bases). This CDR3 contains 17 residues. V shed 4 bases and J shed 0 bases, with 15 bases lying between them. Germline CDR1 and CDR2: KGHDR and SFDVKD.

This chain's CDR3 is CASSRVRGEEEKLFF. CDR3 DNA sequence: TGTGCCAGCAGTCGTGTTCGGGGTGAGGAGGAAAAACTGTTTTTT. This chain connects TRBV4-2 to TRBJ1-4; no clear D. CDR1 is LGHNA, CDR2 YNFKEQ, per germline. V was cut by 6 bases and J by 8 bases, with 19 bases left in between. CDR3 length: 15 amino acids.

This clonotype was recorded many times. The genes are TRBV7-2 and TRBJ2-1; D not resolved. The V and J ends lost 1 base and 8 bases respectively, with 6 bases between them. The V gene's germline CDR1 is SGHTA and CDR2 FQGNSA. The CDR3 has 12 amino acids. The CDR3 nucleotides are TGTGCCAGCAGCTTAGTTGACCATGAGCAGTTCTTC. It translates to CASSLVDHEQFF.

This clonotype was seen only a few times. This sequence joins TRBV10-3 and TRBJ2-1; 13 nucleotides agree with TRBD2. This CDR3 is 17 amino acids long. Germline V gene data show CDR1 as ENHRY and CDR2 as SYGVKD. With V trimmed by 8 bases and J by 9 bases, 16 bases remained unmatched. This chain's CDR3 is CAIQYRLAGGQGGEQFF. Written as DNA, the CDR3 is TGTGCCATCCAATATAGACTAGCGGGAGGTCAAGGGGGTGAGCAGTTCTTC.

This clonotype has at least ten counts. The chain recombines TRBV12-3 or TRBV12-4 with TRBJ2-7; no reliable D call. Trimming took 4 bases from V and 3 from J, leaving 10 bases between them. CDR3 length: 13 amino acids. The CDR3 is CASSSLGNYEQYF. CDR3 sequence (DNA): TGTGCCAGCAGTTCGCTAGGGAACTACGAGCAGTACTTC.

Points on this clonotype: With a much larger clone just one base away, this may be a read error. The chain has TRBV12-3 or TRBV12-4 and TRBJ2-5; 9 bases line up with TRBD1. The CDR3 covers 14 residues. CDR3 region: CAGRKTGGQETQYF. The CDR3 nucleotides read TGTGCCGGCAGAAAGACAGGGGGCCAAGAGACCCAGTACTTC.

This clonotype was counted at least ten times. V and J are TRBV29-1 and TRBJ2-1; maybe TRBD2 (6 bases). The CDR3 totals 14 residues. V lost 7 bases and J lost 6, with 19 bases in between. The germline gives CDR1 SQVTM, CDR2 ANQGSEA. The CDR3 DNA is TGCAGCGGCTCGGTAATGGCGGGGATCAATGAGCAGTTCTTC. As protein: CSGSVMAGINEQFF.

This clonotype showed up just a few times. The chain links TRBV6-1 to TRBJ1-4, with TRBD1 identical over 7 bases. From germline, CDR1 is MNHNS and CDR2 SASEGT. V gave up 4 bases and J gave up 10 bases; unmatched junction bases: 3. CDR3 length equals 12 residues. CDR3: CASSGPGGKLFF. CDR3 bases: TGTGCCAGCAGTGGTCCAGGGGGAAAACTGTTTTTT.

The chain uses TRBV7-9 and TRBJ2-1; 7 nucleotides agree with TRBD2. Per germline, CDR1 SEHNR and CDR2 FQNEAQ (reference sequence). The CDR3 covers 15 residues. J gave up 8 bases and V 4 bases, and 11 bases lay outside the gene matches. The CDR3 bases are TGTGCCAGCAGCTCCGGCGGGAGCCCATTCTATGAGCAGTTCTTC. This encodes CASSSGGSPFYEQFF. The full variable domain, completed using reference TRBV7-9 and TRBJ2-1, is DTGVSQNPRHKITKRGQNVTFRCDPISEHNRLYWYRQTLGQGPEFLTYFQNEAQLEKSRLLSDRFSAERPKGSFSTLEIQRTEQGDSAMYLCASSSGGSPFYEQFFGPGTRLTVL.

This clonotype was observed many times. The chain links TRBV20-1 to TRBJ2-7; possibly TRBD1 for D (5 bases). V lost 5 bases to trimming and J lost 6 bases, with 14 bases between them. The CDR3 totals 12 residues. The germline V gene has CDR1 DFQATT and CDR2 SNEGSKA (reference sequence). This CDR3 reads CSASQGLGEQYF. The CDR3 nucleotides read TGCAGTGCTTCTCAGGGTCTCGGCGAGCAGTACTTC.

The rearrangement links TRBV24-1 to TRBJ2-3; weak D call: TRBD2 (5 bases). The CDR3 contains 16 residues. The germline V gene encodes CDR1 KGHDR and CDR2 SFDVKD. The V and J ends lost 4 bases and 0 bases respectively, with 13 bases between them. The CDR3 region is CATSDEGGRSTDTQYF. For the CDR3, the DNA is TGTGCCACCAGTGACGAGGGCGGGCGGAGCACAGATACGCAGTATTTT.

This clonotype came up many times. The genes are TRBV7-3 and TRBJ2-5; TRBD1 or TRBD2 may be the D gene (5 bases each). Germline CDR1 and CDR2: SGHTA and FQGTGA. V gave up 0 bases and J gave up 2 bases, with 10 bases separating them. The CDR3 has 15 residues. This CDR3 reads CASSLTPGRQETQYF. Here the CDR3 DNA reads TGTGCCAGCAGCTTAACCCCGGGACGGCAAGAGACCCAGTACTTC.

The V gene is TRBV20-1, the J gene TRBJ1-1; D gene uncertain. The V end was cut by 1 base, the J end by 3 bases, with 12 bases between. The CDR3 runs 14 residues. Looked up from germline, CDR1 is DFQATT and CDR2 is SNEGSKA (reference sequence). The CDR3 sequence: CSARVTSPDTEAFF. The DNA of the CDR3 is TGCAGTGCTAGAGTAACGTCTCCGGACACTGAAGCTTTCTTT.

This clonotype has only a few counts. The chain is built from TRBV10-3 and TRBJ1-5; 7 bases match TRBD1. The CDR3 has 14 amino acids. Germline CDR1 is ENHRY and CDR2 is SYGVKD. V gave up 8 bases and J gave up 0 bases; unmatched junction bases: 4. In DNA form, the CDR3 reads TGTGCCATCTGGACAGGTAATAGCAATCAGCCCCAGCATTTT. Translated, it gives CAIWTGNSNQPQHF.

The rearrangement uses TRBV5-1 and TRBJ2-7; D call uncertain. Germline V gene sequence: CDR1 SGHRS, CDR2 YFSETQ. V was cut by 0 bases and J by 5 bases, with 9 bases left in between. This CDR3 contains 13 residues. The DNA for the CDR3 is TGCGCCAGCAGCTTGGAAGGACCAGACGAGCAGTACTTC. This encodes CASSLEGPDEQYF.